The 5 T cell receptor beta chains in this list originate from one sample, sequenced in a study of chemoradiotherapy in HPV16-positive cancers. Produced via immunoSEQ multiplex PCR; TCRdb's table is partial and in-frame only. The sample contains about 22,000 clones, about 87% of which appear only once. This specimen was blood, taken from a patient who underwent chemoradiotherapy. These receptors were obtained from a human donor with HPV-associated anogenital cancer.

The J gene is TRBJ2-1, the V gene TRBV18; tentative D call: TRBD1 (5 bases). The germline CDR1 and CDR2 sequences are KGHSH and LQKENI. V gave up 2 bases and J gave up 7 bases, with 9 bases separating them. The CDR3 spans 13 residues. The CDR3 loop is CASSPNRQNEQFF. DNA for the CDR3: TGTGCCAGCTCACCAAACAGGCAGAATGAGCAGTTCTTC. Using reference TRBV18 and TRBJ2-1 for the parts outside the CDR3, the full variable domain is NAGVMQNPRHLVRRRGQEARLRCSPMKGHSHVYWYRQLPEEGLKFMVYLQKENIIDESGMPKERFSAEFPKEGPSILRIQQVVRGDSAAYFCASSPNRQNEQFFGPGTRLTVL.

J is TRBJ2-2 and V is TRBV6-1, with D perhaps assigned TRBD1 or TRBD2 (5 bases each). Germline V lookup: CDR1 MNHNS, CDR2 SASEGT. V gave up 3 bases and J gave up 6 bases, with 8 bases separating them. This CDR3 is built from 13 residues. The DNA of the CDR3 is TGTGCCAGCAGTGAGTGGGGGTCCGGGGAGCTGTTTTTT. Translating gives CASSEWGSGELFF.

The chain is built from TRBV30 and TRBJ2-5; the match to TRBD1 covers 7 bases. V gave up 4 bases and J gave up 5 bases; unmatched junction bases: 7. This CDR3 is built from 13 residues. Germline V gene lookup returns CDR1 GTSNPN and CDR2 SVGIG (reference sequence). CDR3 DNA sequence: TGTGCCTGGAATCAGGGGGTAGGGGAGACCCAGTACTTC. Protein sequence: CAWNQGVGETQYF.

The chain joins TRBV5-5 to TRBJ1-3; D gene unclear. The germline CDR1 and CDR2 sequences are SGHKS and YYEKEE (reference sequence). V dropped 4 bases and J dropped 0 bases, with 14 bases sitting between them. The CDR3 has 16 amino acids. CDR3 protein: CASSPLDGDSGNTIYF. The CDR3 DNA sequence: TGTGCCAGCAGCCCCTTAGACGGAGACTCTGGAAACACCATATATTTT. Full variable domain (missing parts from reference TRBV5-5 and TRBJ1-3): DAGVTQSPTHLIKTRGQQVTLRCSPISGHKSVSWYQQVLGQGPQFIFQYYEKEERGRGNFPDRFSARQFPNYSSELNVNALLLGDSALYLCASSPLDGDSGNTIYFGEGSWLTVV.

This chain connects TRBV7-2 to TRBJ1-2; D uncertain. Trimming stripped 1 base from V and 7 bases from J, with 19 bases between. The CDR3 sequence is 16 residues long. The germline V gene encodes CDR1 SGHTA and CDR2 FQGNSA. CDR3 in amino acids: CASSLVLDSIRGGYTF. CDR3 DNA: TGTGCCAGCAGCTTAGTCCTCGATAGTATTCGCGGTGGCTACACCTTC. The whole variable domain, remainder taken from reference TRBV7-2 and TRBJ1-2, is GAGVSQSPSNKVTEKGKDVELRCDPISGHTALYWYRQSLGQGLEFLIYFQGNSAPDKSGLPSDRFSAERTGGSVSTLTIQRTQQEDSAVYLCASSLVLDSIRGGYTFGSGTRLTVV.